The 27 T cell receptor delta chains listed next were all sequenced from one sample in a study of gamma-delta T cells after stem cell transplantation. TCRdb reprocessed the RT-PCR reads using CATT. Of hundreds of delta-chain clones listed, about 6.7% are singletons. The specimen was gamma-delta T cells. The receptors come from a human donor. It is not recorded whose cells these are; they may come from a transplant donor.

In the case of this clone: The TCRdb protein comes from a much larger clone and disagrees with this DNA's translation at residue 13, likely due to a read error; the protein given here is derived from the DNA. The chain recombines TRDV2 with TRDJ1, with 11 bases aligning to TRDD3. Trimming cost V 2 bases and J 7 bases; bases outside gene matches: 14. Germline V gene sequence: CDR1 GEAIGNYY, CDR2 EKD. The CDR3 is 17 residues long. This chain's CDR3 is CACDKTRWGIRTCKLIF. For the CDR3, the DNA is TGTGCCTGTGACAAAACCCGATGGGGGATACGCACGTGTAAACTCATCTTT.

This clone is medium-sized in the sample. Given a far larger clone just one base away, this is likely a sequencing read error. Other nucleotide sequences in the sample specify the same CDR3. The genes are TRDV3 and TRDJ1, with D unresolved. The CDR3 extends over 17 amino acids. The V end lost 2 bases, the J end lost 2 bases, and 24 bases lay between the germline ends. The germline gives CDR1 TVYSNPD, CDR2 GDNSRS (reference sequence). The CDR3 DNA follows: TGTGCCTTTTTCTCGTCGCGGGTGAGGCGAGGAACCGATAAACTCATCTTT. The encoded protein is CAFFSSRVRRGTDKLIF. Supplemented by reference TRDV3 and TRDJ1, the full variable domain reads CDKVTQSSPDQTVASGSEVVLLCTYDTVYSNPDLFWYRIRPDYSFQFVFYGDNSRSEGADFTQGRFSVKHILTQKAFHLVISPVRTEDSATYYCAFFSSRVRRGTDKLIFGKGTRVTVEP.

The sample holds a few counts of this clone. This DNA's translation differs at residue 3 from TCRdb's protein, which comes from a much larger clone; a read error is likely, and the protein shown is translated from the DNA. The CDR3 coding sequence is TGTGCTCCTGGTTCGAAACCCTGGAGGATACGAGCGGTTACCGATAAACTCATCTTT. As protein: CAPGSKPWRIRAVTDKLIF. The chain has TRDV1 and TRDJ1; TRDD3 aligns across 7 bases. Per the germline V gene, CDR1 is TSWWSYY and CDR2 is QGS. The CDR3 totals 19 residues. V shed 10 bases and J 2 bases; nucleotides not matched to a gene: 25.

Notes on this clone: TCRdb records a much larger clone's protein for this DNA, with a difference at residue 3 that likely arises from a read error; the protein given is the translation of the DNA. V gene TRDV2 combines with J gene TRDJ1; the match to TRDD3 covers 8 bases. Germline V CDR1 and CDR2: GEAIGNYY, EKD. The CDR3 length is 17 residues. The CDR3 spells CAYDTLGETRYTDKLIF. For the CDR3, the DNA is TGTGCCTATGACACCCTGGGGGAGACAAGGTACACCGATAAACTCATCTTT.

A note on this clone: A far larger clone is only one base removed, so a read error is likely. The chain carries TRDV2 and TRDJ1, with 12 bases that match TRDD3. CDR1 is GEAIGNYY, CDR2 EKD, per germline. The CDR3 is made up of 24 amino acids. In nucleotides, the CDR3 is TGTGCCTGTGACACCGCTTACGCCTTTACTGGGGGATACAGCCCGCCGGGAAACACCGATAAACCCATCTTT. Its translation is CACDTAYAFTGGYSPPGNTDKPIF.

This clone was detected only a few times. A far larger clone is only one base removed, so a read error is likely. This sample also contains other DNA sequences that code for the same CDR3. J is TRDJ1 and V is TRDV3, with D possibly being TRDD2 (7 bases). Germline V CDR1 and CDR2: TVYSNPD, GDNSRS (reference sequence). This CDR3 contains 20 residues. The CDR3 loop is CALYFPPEVGGFSYTDKLIF. Written as DNA, the CDR3 is TGTGCCCTGTACTTCCCTCCCGAGGTTGGGGGCTTTTCCTACACCGATAAGCTCATCTTT.

A remark on this clone: The mismatch at residue 5 between this DNA's translation and the TCRdb protein of a much larger clone likely reflects a read error; the protein shown is translated from the DNA. The chain recombines TRDV2 with TRDJ1, with 8 nucleotides matching TRDD3. The CDR3 has 17 amino acids. The V and J ends lost 3 bases and 0 bases, in that order; junction bases with no gene match: 11. The V gene's germline CDR1 is GEAIGNYY and CDR2 EKD. The CDR3: CACDALGETRYTDKLIF. CDR3 coding DNA: TGTGCCTGTGACGCCCTGGGGGAGACAAGGTACACCGATAAACTCATCTTT.

This clone was counted between two and nine times. A far larger clone is one nucleotide away, so this likely arose from a read error. Other DNA sequences in this sample translate to the same CDR3. The chain employs TRDV2 and TRDJ1, with D perhaps TRDD3 (5 bases). Germline loops: CDR1 GEAIGNYY, CDR2 EKD. The V end was cut by 0 bases, the J end by 0 bases, with 16 bases between. The CDR3 is 17 residues long. The DNA for the CDR3 is TGTGCCTGTGACACCCTAGGGGAGACAAGGTACACCGATAAACTCATCTTT. Translated, it gives CACDTLGETRYTDKLIF.

This clone showed up just a few times. The protein TCRdb gives is from a much larger clone and does not agree with this DNA's translation at residue 10, likely a read error; the protein shown here comes from the DNA. The rearrangement uses TRDV3 and TRDJ1, with TRDD3 matching over 7 bases. The CDR3 runs to 17 residues. CDR1 is TVYSNPD, CDR2 GDNSRS, per germline (reference sequence). The CDR3: CAQTSRFTGDNTDKLIF. In nucleotides, the CDR3 is TGTGCGCAAACTTCCCGATTTACTGGGGACAACACCGATAAACTCATCTTT.

In the case of this clone: The likely explanation is a read error, given a far larger clone one base away. Other nucleotide sequences in the sample specify the same CDR3. The chain recombines TRDV1 with TRDJ1, with 8 nucleotides matching TRDD3. This CDR3 has 28 residues. Germline CDR1 reads TSWWSYY; CDR2 reads QGS. The CDR3 sequence is CALGELGNSLNLSTGGLPTSVLTDKLIF. DNA of the CDR3: TGTGCTCTTGGGGAACTCGGGAATTCCCTAAACCTCTCTACTGGGGGCTTACCCACTAGTGTCCTCACCGATAAACTAATCTTT.

Details on this clone: This likely traces to a read error, being one base from a far larger clone. The sample has other DNA sequences that encode this CDR3 too. The V and J genes are TRDV1 and TRDJ1; 11 bases match TRDD3. The CDR3 sequence is 21 residues long. Germline V gene data show CDR1 as TSWWSYY and CDR2 as QGS. The DNA for the CDR3 is TGCGCTCTTGGGGATCCCCTTCCCACGGGGTACTGGGGGATAGGTACCGATAAACTCATCTTT. Its translation: CALGDPLPTGYWGIGTDKLIF.

The gene calls are TRDV2 and TRDJ1, with 8 nucleotides matching TRDD3. The germline V gene encodes CDR1 GEAIGNYY and CDR2 EKD. V trimming: 3 bases; J trimming: 0 bases; junction bases outside the gene matches: 17. CDR3 size: 19 residues. The CDR3 DNA reads as TGTGCCTGTGACCCGATTCCCCGCGTCGTACTGGGGGACACCGATAAACTCATCTTT. Translated: CACDPIPRVVLGDTDKLIF.

This clone was observed a few times. The likely explanation is a read error, given a far larger clone one base away. In the same sample, other DNA sequences code for this CDR3. The rearrangement uses TRDV2 and TRDJ1, with TRDD3 matching over 11 bases. Germline V CDR1 and CDR2: GEAIGNYY, EKD. The CDR3 contains 17 residues. The CDR3 DNA sequence: TGTGCCTGTGACAAAACCCGATGGGGGATACGCACGGGTAAACTTATCTTT. Protein product: CACDKTRWGIRTGKLIF.

This clone was detected only a few times. A much bigger clone sits one base away, suggesting this may be a read error. The J gene is TRDJ3, the V gene TRDV2; TRDD3 agrees at 10 bases. The CDR3 runs 20 residues. J lost 2 bases, V lost 3 bases, and 12 bases had no gene match. Germline values: CDR1 GEAIGNYY, CDR2 EKD. The CDR3 DNA reads TGTGCCTGTGACGTTCTGGGGGATAGTCGTGGCCCCTGGGACACCCGACAGATGTTTTTC. Translating it yields CACDVLGDSRGPWDTRQMFF.

This clone is termed medium-sized. A far more abundant clone sits one base away, making this likely a read error. The rearrangement joins TRDV2 to TRDJ1; 7 bases fit TRDD3. CDR3 size: 24 residues. V was clipped by 0 bases and J by 0 bases; unmatched bases: 30. The germline gives CDR1 GEAIGNYY, CDR2 EKD. CDR3 in DNA: TGTGCCTGTGACACCGCTTACGCCTTTACTGGGGAATACAGCCCGCCGGGAAACACCGATAAACTCATCTTT. Protein product: CACDTAYAFTGEYSPPGNTDKLIF.

To note about this clone: TCRdb's entry gives the protein of a much larger clone, which mismatches this DNA's translation at residue 5, likely from a read error; the protein reported here is translated from the DNA. The V and J genes are TRDV2 and TRDJ1; TRDD2 might be the D (5 bases). The germline gives CDR1 GEAIGNYY, CDR2 EKD. Deletions cut 5 bases from V and 1 base from J, with 16 bases between. The CDR3 contains 15 residues. CDR3 sequence reads: CACAHPRDFTDKLIF. CDR3 bases: TGTGCCTGTGCCCATCCTAGGGACTTCACCGATAAACTCATCTTT.

As regards this clone: This DNA's translation and the protein TCRdb lists, from a much larger clone, do not match at residue 6, likely due to a read error; the protein shown is translated from the DNA. The chain has TRDV2 and TRDJ1, with a tentative D call TRDD3 (6 bases). Germline assignment: CDR1 GEAIGNYY and CDR2 EKD. Trimming left V 4 bases short and J 0 bases short, with 14 bases between. The CDR3 extends over 15 amino acids. CDR3 amino acids: CACEPPGEYTDKLIF. The CDR3 nucleotides are TGTGCCTGTGAGCCACCGGGGGAGTACACCGATAAACTCATCTTT.

This clone has a handful of counts. A read error is the likely source, as a far larger clone sits one nucleotide away. The V gene is TRDV1, the J gene TRDJ1; 9 bases are shared with TRDD3. After removal of 1 base from V and 0 bases from J, the junction contained 18 bases not matched to a gene. There are 21 residues in the CDR3. Germline V gene data show CDR1 as TSWWSYY and CDR2 as QGS. The CDR3 region has the DNA TGTGCTCTTGGGGAACCCCTCAGTCAGTGGGGATACGGGGCTAACACCGATAAACTCATCTTT. Protein product: CALGEPLSQWGYGANTDKLIF.

As regards this clone: TCRdb shows a much larger clone's protein in place of this DNA's translation, and the two differ at residue 7, likely through a read error; the protein shown is translated from the DNA. This sequence joins TRDV2 and TRDJ1; 10 bases are shared with TRDD3. CDR1 and CDR2 (germline): GEAIGNYY, EKD. The trim removed 3 bases at V and 0 bases at J, leaving 18 bases unmatched. This CDR3 comprises 20 residues. In DNA, the CDR3 is TGTGCCTGTGACGCGGTACCGGGGGATACGCTTACGGGGGACACCGATAAACTCATCTTT. It specifies CACDAVPGDTLTGDTDKLIF.

This clone is classed as hyperexpanded. This same CDR3 is encoded by further DNA sequences in the sample. V usage is TRDV2 and J usage is TRDJ1; TRDD3 aligns across 11 bases. Germline loops: CDR1 GEAIGNYY, CDR2 EKD. The length of the CDR3 is 15 residues. J gave up 7 bases and V 3 bases, and 9 bases lay outside the gene matches. CDR3 sequence reads: CACDALLGDSGKLIF. In DNA form, the CDR3 reads TGTGCCTGTGACGCGTTACTGGGGGATAGTGGTAAACTCATCTTT.

With regard to this clone: A far larger clone is a single base away, which makes a read error likely. Other DNA sequences within the sample encode an identical CDR3. CDR3 in DNA: TGTGCTCTTGGGGAACTTGCCCGAAAGACTGATAAACTCATCTTT. This gives the protein CALGELARKTDKLIF. The chain employs TRDV1 and TRDJ1; no definite D call. V shed 0 bases and J shed 5 bases, with 13 bases lying between them. Looked up from germline, CDR1 is TSWWSYY and CDR2 is QGS. CDR3 length: 15 amino acids.

This clone was seen more than once but under ten times. This DNA's translation differs at residue 4 from TCRdb's protein, which comes from a much larger clone; a read error is likely, and the protein shown is translated from the DNA. The chain is built from TRDV3 and TRDJ1; D gene unclear. CDR1 is TVYSNPD, CDR2 GDNSRS, per germline (reference sequence). The CDR3 is 17 amino acids. V was shortened by 2 bases and J by 2 bases, with 24 bases between the two germline ends. The CDR3, as DNA: TGTGCCTTTTCCTCATCGCGGGTGAGACGAGGAACCGATAAACTCATCTTT. Its translation is CAFSSSRVRRGTDKLIF.

This clone is labeled as medium-sized. A far larger clone is one nucleotide away, so this likely arose from a read error. The chain links TRDV2 to TRDJ1, with TRDD3 identical over 8 bases. The CDR3 sequence is 17 residues long. The ends lost 0 bases at V and 1 base at J; junction bases unmatched: 9. Germline V gene lookup returns CDR1 GEAIGNYY and CDR2 EKD. The CDR3 is CACDTLGETRCTDKLIF. The CDR3 DNA follows: TGTGCCTGTGACACCCTGGGGGAGACAAGGTGCACCGATAAACTCATCTTT.

Concerning this clone itself: TCRdb attributes to this sequence the protein of a much larger clone, which differs from the DNA translation at residue 9; a read error is likely, and the protein displayed is translated from the DNA. V usage is TRDV2 and J usage is TRDJ1; 11 nucleotides match TRDD3. The ends lost 1 base at V and 0 bases at J; junction bases unmatched: 18. The germline V gene has CDR1 GEAIGNYY and CDR2 EKD. The CDR3 contains 21 residues. For the CDR3, the DNA is TGTGCCTGTGACACTGCCTTCGCATTGGGGGATACGGGGAGAGACACCGATAAACTCATCTTT. It translates to CACDTAFALGDTGRDTDKLIF.

This clone was seen a few times. TCRdb's listed protein matches a much larger clone and diverges from this DNA's translation at residue 16, likely through a read error; the protein shown comes from the DNA. The chain uses TRDV2 and TRDJ1; 8 bases match TRDD3. The CDR3 is made up of 17 amino acids. From germline, CDR1 is GEAIGNYY and CDR2 EKD. CDR3 loop: CACDTLGETRYTDKLTF. In DNA, the CDR3 is TGTGCCTGTGACACCCTGGGGGAGACAAGGTACACCGATAAACTCACCTTT.

This clone has just a few counts. TCRdb attributes to this sequence the protein of a much larger clone, which differs from the DNA translation at residue 8; a read error is likely, and the protein displayed is translated from the DNA. This rearrangement joins TRDV2 to TRDJ1, with D maybe TRDD2 (5 bases). Germline CDR1 reads GEAIGNYY; CDR2 reads EKD. Trimming left V 5 bases short and J 1 base short, with 16 bases between. The CDR3 is 15 amino acids. CDR3 protein: CACARPRAFTDKLIF. Here the CDR3 DNA reads TGTGCCTGTGCCCGTCCTAGGGCCTTCACCGATAAACTCATCTTT.

This clone occurred a few times. A far larger clone is just one base off, so this is likely a read error. The sample has other DNA sequences that encode this CDR3 too. This chain connects TRDV1 to TRDJ1; 7 bases match TRDD3. The V gene's germline CDR1 is TSWWSYY and CDR2 QGS. V trimming: 0 bases; J trimming: 10 bases; junction bases outside the gene matches: 11. The CDR3 is 15 residues long. CDR3 loop: CALGELRGYAWRLIF. The CDR3, as DNA: TGTGCTCTTGGGGAACTCCGAGGATACGCATGGAGACTCATCTTT.